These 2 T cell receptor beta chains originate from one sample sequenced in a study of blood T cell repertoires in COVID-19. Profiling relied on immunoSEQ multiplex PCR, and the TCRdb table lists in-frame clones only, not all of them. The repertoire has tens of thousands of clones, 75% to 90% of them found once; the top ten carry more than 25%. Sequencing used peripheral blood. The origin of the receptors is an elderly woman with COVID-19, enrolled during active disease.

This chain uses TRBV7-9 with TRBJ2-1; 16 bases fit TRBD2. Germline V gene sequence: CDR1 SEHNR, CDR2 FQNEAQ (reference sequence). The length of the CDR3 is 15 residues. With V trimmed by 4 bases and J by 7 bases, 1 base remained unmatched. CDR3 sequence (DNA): TGTGCCAGCAGCTCGGGACTAGCGGGGGGGAATGAGCAGTTCTTC. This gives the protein CASSSGLAGGNEQFF. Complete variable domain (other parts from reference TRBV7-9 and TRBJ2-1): DTGVSQNPRHKITKRGQNVTFRCDPISEHNRLYWYRQTLGQGPEFLTYFQNEAQLEKSRLLSDRFSAERPKGSFSTLEIQRTEQGDSAMYLCASSSGLAGGNEQFFGPGTRLTVL.

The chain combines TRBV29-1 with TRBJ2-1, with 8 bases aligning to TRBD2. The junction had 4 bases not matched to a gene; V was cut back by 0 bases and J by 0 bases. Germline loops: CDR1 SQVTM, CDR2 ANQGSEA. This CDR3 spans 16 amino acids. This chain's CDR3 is CSVEEARGGSYNEQFF. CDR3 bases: TGCAGCGTTGAAGAGGCCCGGGGGGGCTCCTACAATGAGCAGTTCTTC.